This T cell receptor beta chain was documented in a study of cytomegalovirus exposure and HLA in healthy donors (dated by TCRdb to about 2017). A note on the overall study: According to a later analysis, one platform produced both the 110 or so validation repertoires and the approximately 600 repertoires of the first cohort. In addition to the first cohort of hundreds of subjects, a separate validation cohort of 120 different subjects was used. The study aimed to test whether signatures of past pathogen exposure could be identified by cataloging public T cell receptors. To predict cytomegalovirus infection status, the study combined high-throughput TCR immunosequencing, statistical association of individual TCRs with disease status, and machine learning.

As to this clone: No antigen is known for it. Within one base of it there is no much larger clone, and no base qualities were kept.

The CDR3 spans 15 residues, from the cysteine through the phenylalanine. The entry retains the CDR3 DNA only, 45 bases that are in frame from base 1. Between the V and J ends, shortened by 7 bases and 7 bases respectively, the junction contains 20 bases. The germline V gene (reference sequence) specifies MNHNY as CDR1 and SVGAGI as CDR2. Receptor amplification or capture employed the immunoSEQ multiplex PCR assay. The study's own analysis went as follows. A statistical classification framework was developed to diagnose cytomegalovirus status using the catalog of TCR beta chain sequences. TCRdb provides this immuneACCESS table in a form limited to in-frame rearrangements. Some clones are lacking; in checked studies, under half of them reflect an unresolved V gene, and why the rest are absent is not known. D and trimming come from the DNA, and the V and J calls and clone size come from that table. The sample has about 110,000 clones on record, 90% to 96% of them singletons. Clones ranked in the top ten supply roughly 0.67% of the sample.

The donors belonged to the validation cohort of around 110 subjects, which was separate from the roughly 670-subject first cohort. The investigation overall reported the following: The classifier was reported to diagnose cytomegalovirus status with high specificity and sensitivity in both the original and validation cohorts. Across donors, most TCR sequences were observed very rarely, whereas some public TCRs were present in many individuals. In a later analysis, TCRs clustered in the first cohort were found to also tend to co-occur in the roughly 120 validation repertoires, with approximately 94% of cluster scores above 0. Three of the identified cytomegalovirus-associated TCR beta chains were confirmed in vitro to be specific for cytomegalovirus antigens. A total of 164 TCR beta chains were listed by the study as associated with cytomegalovirus. The validation cohort had no HLA typing available for a later analysis, so co-occurrence within that cohort was assessed over all 120 or so repertoires. The authors suggested that the approach could potentially be extended to other disease states and immunological phenotypes.

The source material was PBMCs. The chain uses TRBV6-6 and TRBJ2-1, and TRBD2 may be the D gene, going by 5 matching bases. The receptor comes from a woman aged 18-30 years in good health and CMV-seronegative. The DNA is TGTGCCAGCACAACACCTGGCCTGACGGGAAATGAGCAGTTCTTC. Translated, it reads CASTTPGLTGNEQFF.